These 3 T cell receptor beta chains were sequenced from one sample in a study of glioma-infiltrating T cells after dendritic cell vaccination. Profiled with immunoSEQ multiplex PCR; TCRdb holds only in-frame clones, not every one. Altogether tens of thousands of clones are present, over 75% being singletons, with the ten largest covering 2.1%. Stated time point: after dendritic cell vaccination, including at tumor progression/relapse. The sample in question was blood, obtained after dendritic cell vaccination. Receptor source: a human donor with glioblastoma.

The chain joins TRBV7-9 to TRBJ2-1, with 16 bases aligning to TRBD2. Trimming cost V 6 bases and J 2 bases; bases outside gene matches: 10. The germline gives CDR1 SEHNR, CDR2 FQNEAQ (reference sequence). CDR3 size: 19 residues. The CDR3 here is CASRRGLAGGPETYNEQFF. DNA for the CDR3: TGTGCCAGCAGGAGGGGACTAGCGGGAGGGCCCGAAACCTACAATGAGCAGTTCTTC.

V is TRBV5-1 and J is TRBJ2-7; the D gene is possibly TRBD1 (5 bases). The length of the CDR3 is 14 residues. Germline assignment: CDR1 SGHRS and CDR2 YFSETQ. Trimming stripped 0 bases from V and 6 bases from J, with 13 bases between. DNA of the CDR3: TGCGCCAGCAGCTTGGTAGCAGGGTGGTGCGAGCAGTACGTC. Residues: CASSLVAGWCEQYV.

In its sample, this clone was seen once. The rearrangement links TRBV6-5 to TRBJ2-5; 7 bases fit TRBD1. V shed 6 bases, J shed 5 bases, and the junction held 9 bases outside the gene matches. Germline CDR1 and CDR2: MNHEY and SVGAGI. The CDR3 has 14 residues. CDR3 region: CASRRQGYLETQYF. Written as DNA, the CDR3 is TGTGCCAGCAGGCGACAGGGCTATTTGGAGACCCAGTACTTC.